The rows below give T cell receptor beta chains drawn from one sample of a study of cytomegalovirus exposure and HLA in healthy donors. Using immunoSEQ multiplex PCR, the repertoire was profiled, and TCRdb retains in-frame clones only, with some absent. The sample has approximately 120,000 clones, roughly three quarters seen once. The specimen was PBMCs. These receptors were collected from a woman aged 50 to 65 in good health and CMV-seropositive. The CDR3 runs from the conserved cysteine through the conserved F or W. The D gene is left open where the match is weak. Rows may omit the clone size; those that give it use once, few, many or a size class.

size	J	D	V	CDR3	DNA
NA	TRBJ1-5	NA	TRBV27	CASSIGVFQPQHF	TGTGCCAGCAGTATCGGGGTATTCCAGCCCCAGCATTTT
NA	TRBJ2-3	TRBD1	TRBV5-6	CASSPQTGTYTDTQYF	TGTGCCAGCAGCCCGCAGACAGGGACCTACACAGATACGCAGTATTTT
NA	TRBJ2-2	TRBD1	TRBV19	CASSKGQGGGTGELFF	TGTGCCAGTAGTAAGGGACAGGGAGGTGGGACCGGGGAGCTGTTTTTT
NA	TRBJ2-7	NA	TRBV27	CASSLQAIYEQYF	TGTGCCAGCAGTCTCCAGGCCATCTACGAGCAGTACTTC
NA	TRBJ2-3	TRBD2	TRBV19	CASSIGGLGTGTDTQYF	TGTGCCAGTAGTATAGGAGGACTAGGAACGGGCACAGATACGCAGTATTTT
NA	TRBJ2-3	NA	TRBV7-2	CASSLAVRRGTSTDTQYF	TGTGCCAGCAGCTTAGCCGTGCGTAGGGGTACCTCCACAGATACGCAGTATTTT
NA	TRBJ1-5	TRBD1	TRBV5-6	CASSSGGQINQPQHF	TGTGCCAGCAGCAGCGGGGGACAGATCAATCAGCCCCAGCATTTT
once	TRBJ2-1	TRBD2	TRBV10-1	CVEFSGGLGEQFF	TGCGTCGAATTTAGCGGGGGGTTGGGTGAGCAGTTCTTC
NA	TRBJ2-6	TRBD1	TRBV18	CASSPQGARGANVLTF	TGTGCCAGCTCACCACAGGGGGCGCGGGGGGCCAACGTCCTGACTTTC
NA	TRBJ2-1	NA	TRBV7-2	CASSYLSSYNEQFF	TGTGCCAGCAGCTACTTGAGCTCCTACAATGAGCAGTTCTTC
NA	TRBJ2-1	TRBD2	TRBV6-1	CASTTREAGNEQFF	TGTGCCAGCACTACGCGGGAGGCAGGCAATGAGCAGTTCTTC
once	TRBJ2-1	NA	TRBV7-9	CASSTAGPPPPAVGFF	TGTGCCAGCAGCACAGCCGGGCCTCCCCCGCCAGCGGTAGGGTTCTTC
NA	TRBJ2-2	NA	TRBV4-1	CASSQGARAGELFF	TGCGCCAGCAGCCAAGGAGCTCGGGCCGGGGAGCTGTTTTTT
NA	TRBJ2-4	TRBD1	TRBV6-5	CASSYDRAKNSQYF	TGTGCCAGCAGTTACGACAGGGCCAAAAACAGTCAGTACTTC
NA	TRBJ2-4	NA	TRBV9	CASSVVGRGRRHDKNIQYF	TGTGCCAGCAGCGTAGTGGGGCGGGGGCGGCGACATGATAAAAACATTCAGTACTTC
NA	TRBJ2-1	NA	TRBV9	CASSVGAGIPNNEQFF	TGTGCCAGCAGCGTAGGGGCGGGGATACCGAACAATGAGCAGTTCTTC
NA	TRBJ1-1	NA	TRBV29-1	CSVGSFKNTEAFF	TGCAGCGTCGGTAGTTTCAAGAACACTGAAGCTTTCTTT
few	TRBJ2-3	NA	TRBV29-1	CSGGQGTQYF	TGCAGCGGTGGGCAGGGAACGCAGTATTTT
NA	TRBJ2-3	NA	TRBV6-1	CASSEALPRGFTDTQYF	TGTGCCAGCAGTGAAGCCCTCCCTCGGGGTTTCACAGATACGCAGTATTTT
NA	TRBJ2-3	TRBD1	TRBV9	CASSGEGAGTQYF	TGTGCCAGCAGCGGCGAGGGGGCAGGTACGCAGTATTTT
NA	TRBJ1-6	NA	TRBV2	CASVGPGNNSPLHF	TGTGCCAGCGTGGGGCCAGGGAATAATTCACCCCTCCACTTT
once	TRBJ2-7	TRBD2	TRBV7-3	CASSPGRGEQYF	TGTGCCAGCAGCCCAGGGCGGGGGGAGCAGTACTTC